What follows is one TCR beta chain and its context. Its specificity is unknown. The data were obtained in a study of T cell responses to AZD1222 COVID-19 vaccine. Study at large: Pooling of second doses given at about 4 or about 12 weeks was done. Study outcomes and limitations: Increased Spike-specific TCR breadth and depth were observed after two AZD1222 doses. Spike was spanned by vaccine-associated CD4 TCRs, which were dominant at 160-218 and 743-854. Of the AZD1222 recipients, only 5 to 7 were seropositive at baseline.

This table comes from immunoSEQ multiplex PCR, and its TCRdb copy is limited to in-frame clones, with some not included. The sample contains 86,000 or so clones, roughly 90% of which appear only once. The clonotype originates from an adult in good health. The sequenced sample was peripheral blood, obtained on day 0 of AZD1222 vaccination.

DNA for the CDR3: TGTGCCAGTAGTTTTCCCGGAGGGGACTATGGCTACACCTTC. It yields the protein CASSFPGGDYGYTF. J is TRBJ1-2 and V is TRBV19, with a possible D match to TRBD1 (5 bases). CDR1 is LNHDA, CDR2 SQIVND, per germline (reference sequence). Deletions cut 5 bases from V and 3 bases from J, with 13 bases between. This CDR3 region has 14 residues.